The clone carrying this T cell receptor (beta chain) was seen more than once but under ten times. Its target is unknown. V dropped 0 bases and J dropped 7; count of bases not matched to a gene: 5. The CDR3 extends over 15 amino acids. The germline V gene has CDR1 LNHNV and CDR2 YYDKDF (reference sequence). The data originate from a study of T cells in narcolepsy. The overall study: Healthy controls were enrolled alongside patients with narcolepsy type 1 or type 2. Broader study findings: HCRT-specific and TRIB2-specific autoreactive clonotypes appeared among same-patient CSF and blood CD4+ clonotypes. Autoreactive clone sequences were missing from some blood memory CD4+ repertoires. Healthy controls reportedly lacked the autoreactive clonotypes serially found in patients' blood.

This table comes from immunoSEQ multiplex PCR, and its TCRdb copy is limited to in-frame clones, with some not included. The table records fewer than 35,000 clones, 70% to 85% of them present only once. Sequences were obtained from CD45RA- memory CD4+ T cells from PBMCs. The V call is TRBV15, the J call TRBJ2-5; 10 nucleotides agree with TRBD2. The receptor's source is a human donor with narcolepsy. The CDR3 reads CATSRDLVAGGTQYF. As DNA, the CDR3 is TGTGCCACCAGCAGAGATCTAGTAGCGGGGGGGACCCAGTACTTC.